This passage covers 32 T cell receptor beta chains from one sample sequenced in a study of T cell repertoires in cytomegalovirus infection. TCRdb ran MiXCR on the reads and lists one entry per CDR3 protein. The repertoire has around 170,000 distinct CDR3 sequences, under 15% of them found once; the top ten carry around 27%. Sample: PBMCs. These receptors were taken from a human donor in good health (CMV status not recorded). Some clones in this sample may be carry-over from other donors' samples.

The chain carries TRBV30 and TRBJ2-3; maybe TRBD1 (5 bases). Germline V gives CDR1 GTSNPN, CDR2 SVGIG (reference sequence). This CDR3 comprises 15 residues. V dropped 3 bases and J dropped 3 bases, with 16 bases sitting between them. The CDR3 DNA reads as TGTGCCTGGAGCGATGGACAAGGTTGGACAGATACGCAGTATTTT. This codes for CAWSDGQGWTDTQYF. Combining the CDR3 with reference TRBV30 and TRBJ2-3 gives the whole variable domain SQTIHQWPATLVQPVGSPLSLECTVEGTSNPNLYWYRQAAGRGLQLLFYSVGIGQISSEVPQNLSASRPQDRQFILSSKKLLLSDSGFYLCAWSDGQGWTDTQYFGPGTRLTVL.

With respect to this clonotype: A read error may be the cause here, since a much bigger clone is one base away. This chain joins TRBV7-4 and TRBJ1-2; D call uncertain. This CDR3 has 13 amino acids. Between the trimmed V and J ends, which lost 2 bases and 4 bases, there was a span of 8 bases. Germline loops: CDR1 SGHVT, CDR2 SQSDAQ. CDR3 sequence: CASSLNCGYGYTF. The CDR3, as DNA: TGTGCCAGCAGCTTAAATTGTGGCTATGGCTACACCTTC.

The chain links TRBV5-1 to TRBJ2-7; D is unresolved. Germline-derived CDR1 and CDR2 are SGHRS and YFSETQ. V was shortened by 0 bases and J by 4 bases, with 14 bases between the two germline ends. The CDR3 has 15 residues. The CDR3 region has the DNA TGCGCCAGCAGCTTGGCCCAACTCCCAGTTTACGAGCAGTACTTC. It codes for CASSLAQLPVYEQYF.

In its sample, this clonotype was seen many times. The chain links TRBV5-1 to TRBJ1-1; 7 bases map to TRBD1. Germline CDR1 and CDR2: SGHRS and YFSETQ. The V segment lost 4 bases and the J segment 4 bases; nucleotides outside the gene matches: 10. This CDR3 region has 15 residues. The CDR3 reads CASSLGQTAGTEAFF. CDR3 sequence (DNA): TGCGCCAGCAGCCTGGGACAGACCGCAGGCACTGAAGCTTTCTTT.

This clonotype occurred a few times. CDR3 DNA sequence: TGCGCCAGCAGCCCGAAGCGGGGGGGCCCCTACGAGCAGTACTTC. This encodes CASSPKRGGPYEQYF. The J gene is TRBJ2-7, the V gene TRBV4-1, with TRBD2 identical over 10 bases. The CDR3 spans 15 residues. Germline CDR1 MGHRA, CDR2 YSYEKL. Trimming at V came to 4 bases and at J to 2 bases, leaving 5 bases not matched to a gene.

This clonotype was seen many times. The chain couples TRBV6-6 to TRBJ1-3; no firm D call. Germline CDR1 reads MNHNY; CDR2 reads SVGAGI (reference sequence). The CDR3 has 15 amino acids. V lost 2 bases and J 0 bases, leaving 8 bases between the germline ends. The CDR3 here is CASSYGSLSGNTIYF. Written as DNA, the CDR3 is TGTGCCAGCAGTTACGGGTCCCTCTCTGGAAACACCATATATTTT.

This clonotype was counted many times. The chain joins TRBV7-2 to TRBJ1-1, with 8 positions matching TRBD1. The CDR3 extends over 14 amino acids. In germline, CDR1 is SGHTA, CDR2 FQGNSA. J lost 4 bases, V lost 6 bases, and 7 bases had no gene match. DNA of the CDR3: TGTGCCAGCAGTCCAGGGGGCTACAGCACTGAAGCTTTCTTT. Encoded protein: CASSPGGYSTEAFF.

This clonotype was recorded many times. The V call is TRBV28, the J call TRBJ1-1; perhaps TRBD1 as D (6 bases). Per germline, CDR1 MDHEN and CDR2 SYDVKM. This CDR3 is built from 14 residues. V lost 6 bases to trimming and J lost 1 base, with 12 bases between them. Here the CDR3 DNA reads TGTGCCAGCAGGGAGCCGACAGGGAACACTGAAGCTTTCTTT. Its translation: CASREPTGNTEAFF. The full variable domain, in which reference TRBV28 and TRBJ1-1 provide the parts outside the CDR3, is DVKVTQSSRYLVKRTGEKVFLECVQDMDHENMFWYRQDPGLGLRLIYFSYDVKMKEKGDIPEGYSVSREKKERFSLILESASTNQTSMYLCASREPTGNTEAFFGQGTRLTVV.

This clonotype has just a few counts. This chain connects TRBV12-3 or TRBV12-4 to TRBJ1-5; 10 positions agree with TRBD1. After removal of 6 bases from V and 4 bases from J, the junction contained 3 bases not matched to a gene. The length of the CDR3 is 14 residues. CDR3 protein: CASSGQGENQPQHF. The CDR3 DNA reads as TGTGCCAGCAGCGGACAGGGGGAAAATCAGCCCCAGCATTTT.

The CDR3 loop reads CSATTGRGISYEQYF. DNA of the CDR3: TGCAGTGCTACCACGGGACGGGGAATCTCCTACGAGCAGTACTTC. The V and J genes are TRBV20-1 and TRBJ2-7, with D perhaps matching TRBD1 or TRBD2 (5 bases each). V gave up 4 bases and J gave up 0 bases, with 16 bases separating them. The CDR3 is made up of 15 amino acids. Germline V CDR1 and CDR2: DFQATT, SNEGSKA (reference sequence).

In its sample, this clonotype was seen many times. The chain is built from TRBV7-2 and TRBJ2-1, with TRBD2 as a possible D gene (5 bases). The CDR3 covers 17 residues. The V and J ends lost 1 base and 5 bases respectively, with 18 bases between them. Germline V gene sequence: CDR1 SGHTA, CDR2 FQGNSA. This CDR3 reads CASSLVGRRAGHNEQFF. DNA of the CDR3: TGTGCCAGCAGCTTAGTGGGAAGGCGGGCCGGCCACAATGAGCAGTTCTTC.

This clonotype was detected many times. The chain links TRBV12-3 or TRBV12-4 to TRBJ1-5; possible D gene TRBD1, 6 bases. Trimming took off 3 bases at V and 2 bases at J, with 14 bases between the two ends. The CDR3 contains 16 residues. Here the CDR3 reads CASSFTQGRGNQPQHF. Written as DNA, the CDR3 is TGTGCCAGCAGTTTCACACAGGGAAGAGGCAATCAGCCCCAGCATTTT.

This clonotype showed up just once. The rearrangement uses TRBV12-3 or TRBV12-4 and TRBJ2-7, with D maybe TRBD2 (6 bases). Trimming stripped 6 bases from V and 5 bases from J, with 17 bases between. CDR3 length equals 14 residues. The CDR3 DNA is TGTGCCAGCAGCCCCCGTCGGGGGAATCACGAGCAGTACTTC. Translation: CASSPRRGNHEQYF.

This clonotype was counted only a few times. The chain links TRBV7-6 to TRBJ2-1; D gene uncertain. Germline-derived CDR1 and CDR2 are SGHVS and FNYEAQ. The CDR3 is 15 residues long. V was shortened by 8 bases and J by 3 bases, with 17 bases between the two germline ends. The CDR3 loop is CASGSRGRNYNEQFF. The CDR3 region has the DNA TGTGCCAGCGGAAGCCGAGGCCGGAACTACAATGAGCAGTTCTTC.

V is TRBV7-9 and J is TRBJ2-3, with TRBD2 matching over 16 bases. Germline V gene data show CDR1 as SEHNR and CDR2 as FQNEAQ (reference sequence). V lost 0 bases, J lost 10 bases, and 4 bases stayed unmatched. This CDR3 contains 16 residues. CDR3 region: CASSLAGLAGGPSQYF. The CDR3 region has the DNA TGTGCCAGCAGCTTAGCGGGACTAGCGGGAGGGCCTTCGCAGTATTTT.

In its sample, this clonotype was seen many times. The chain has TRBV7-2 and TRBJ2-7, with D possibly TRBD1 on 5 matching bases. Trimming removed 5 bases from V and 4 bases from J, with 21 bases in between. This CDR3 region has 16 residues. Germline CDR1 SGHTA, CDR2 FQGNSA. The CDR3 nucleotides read TGTGCCAGCAGCCCTCCTGGGGCCTCCGTCCTATACGAGCAGTACTTC. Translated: CASSPPGASVLYEQYF.

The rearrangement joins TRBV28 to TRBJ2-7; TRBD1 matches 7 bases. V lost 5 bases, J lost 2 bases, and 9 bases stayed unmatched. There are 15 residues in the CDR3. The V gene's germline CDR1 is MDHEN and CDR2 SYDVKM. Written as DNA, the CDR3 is TGTGCCAGCAGTCCTGGGACAGATTTTCCCTACGAGCAGTACTTC. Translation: CASSPGTDFPYEQYF.

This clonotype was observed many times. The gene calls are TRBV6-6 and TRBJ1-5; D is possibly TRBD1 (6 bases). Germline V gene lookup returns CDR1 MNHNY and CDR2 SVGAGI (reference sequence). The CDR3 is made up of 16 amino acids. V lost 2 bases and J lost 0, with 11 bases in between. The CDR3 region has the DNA TGTGCCAGCAGTTACAAGACAGGAAATAGCAATCAGCCCCAGCATTTT. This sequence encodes CASSYKTGNSNQPQHF.

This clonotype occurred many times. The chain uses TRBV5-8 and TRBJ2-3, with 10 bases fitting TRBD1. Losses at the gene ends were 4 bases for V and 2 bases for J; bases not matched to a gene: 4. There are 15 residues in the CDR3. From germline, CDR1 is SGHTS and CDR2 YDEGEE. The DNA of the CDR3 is TGTGCCAGCAGCGAGGGACAGGGGATCACAGATACGCAGTATTTT. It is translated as CASSEGQGITDTQYF.

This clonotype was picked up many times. The CDR3 DNA reads TGCGCCAGCAGCTCACGACTAGCGGGGGGGACCGGGGAGCTGTTTTTT. Its protein is CASSSRLAGGTGELFF. V usage is TRBV5-1 and J usage is TRBJ2-2; 14 positions agree with TRBD2. The CDR3 extends over 16 amino acids. CDR1 is SGHRS and CDR2 is YFSETQ in the germline V gene. After removal of 3 bases from V and 5 bases from J, the junction contained 3 bases not matched to a gene.

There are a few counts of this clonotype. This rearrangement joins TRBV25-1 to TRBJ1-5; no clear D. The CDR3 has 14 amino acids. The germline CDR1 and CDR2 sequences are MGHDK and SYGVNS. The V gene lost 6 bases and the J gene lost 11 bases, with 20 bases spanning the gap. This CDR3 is CASSPTGSWRAQHF. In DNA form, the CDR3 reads TGTGCCAGCAGCCCGACGGGATCGTGGAGAGCCCAGCATTTT.

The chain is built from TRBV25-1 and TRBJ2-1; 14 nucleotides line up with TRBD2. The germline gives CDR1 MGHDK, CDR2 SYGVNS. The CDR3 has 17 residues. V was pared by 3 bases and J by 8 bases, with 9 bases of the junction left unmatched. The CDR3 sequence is CASSEGTSGRGRHEQFF. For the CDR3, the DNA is TGTGCCAGCAGTGAGGGGACTAGCGGGAGAGGGAGGCATGAGCAGTTCTTC. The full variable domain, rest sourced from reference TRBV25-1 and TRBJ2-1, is EADIYQTPRYLVIGTGKKITLECSQTMGHDKMYWYQQDPGMELHLIHYSYGVNSTEKGDLSSESTVSRIRTEHFPLTLESARPSHTSQYLCASSEGTSGRGRHEQFFGPGTRLTVL.

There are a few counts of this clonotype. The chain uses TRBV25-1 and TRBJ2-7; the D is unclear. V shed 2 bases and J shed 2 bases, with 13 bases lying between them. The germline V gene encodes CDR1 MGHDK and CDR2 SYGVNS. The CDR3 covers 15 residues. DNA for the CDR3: TGTGCCAGCAGTGAAACGGGTCGCCTACCCTACGAGCAGTACTTC. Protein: CASSETGRLPYEQYF.

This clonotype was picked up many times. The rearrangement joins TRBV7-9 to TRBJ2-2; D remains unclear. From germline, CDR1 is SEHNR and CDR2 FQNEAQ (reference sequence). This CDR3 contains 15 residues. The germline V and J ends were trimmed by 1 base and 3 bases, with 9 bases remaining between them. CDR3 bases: TGTGCCAGCAGCTTAGATCAGGAACACACCGGGGAGCTGTTTTTT. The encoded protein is CASSLDQEHTGELFF.

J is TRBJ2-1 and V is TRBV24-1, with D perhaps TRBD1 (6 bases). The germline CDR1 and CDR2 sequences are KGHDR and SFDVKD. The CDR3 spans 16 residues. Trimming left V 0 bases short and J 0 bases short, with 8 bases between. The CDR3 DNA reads TGTGCCACCAGTGATTTGCAGGGGAGCTCCTACAATGAGCAGTTCTTC. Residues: CATSDLQGSSYNEQFF.

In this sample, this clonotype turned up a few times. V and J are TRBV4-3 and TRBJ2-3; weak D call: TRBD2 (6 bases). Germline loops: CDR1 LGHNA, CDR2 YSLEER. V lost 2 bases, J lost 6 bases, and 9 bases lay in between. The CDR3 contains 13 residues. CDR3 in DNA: TGCGCCAGCAGCCAACGACGGGGGGATACGCAGTATTTT. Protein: CASSQRRGDTQYF.

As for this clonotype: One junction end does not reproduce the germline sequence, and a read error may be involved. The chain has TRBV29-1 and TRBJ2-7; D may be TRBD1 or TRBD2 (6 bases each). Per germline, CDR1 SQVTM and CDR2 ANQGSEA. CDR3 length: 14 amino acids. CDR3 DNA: TGCAGCGTTGTCGGGGGAAGGGGGAGCTACGGGCAGTACTTC. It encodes CSVVGGRGSYGQYF.

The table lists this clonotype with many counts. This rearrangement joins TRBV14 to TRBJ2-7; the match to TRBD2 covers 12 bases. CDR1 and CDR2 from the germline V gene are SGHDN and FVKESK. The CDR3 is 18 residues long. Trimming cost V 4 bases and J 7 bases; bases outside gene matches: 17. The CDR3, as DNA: TGTGCCAGCAGCCTGCAACGACCGGGACTAGCGGGTCTCTGGGAGCAGTACTTC. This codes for CASSLQRPGLAGLWEQYF.

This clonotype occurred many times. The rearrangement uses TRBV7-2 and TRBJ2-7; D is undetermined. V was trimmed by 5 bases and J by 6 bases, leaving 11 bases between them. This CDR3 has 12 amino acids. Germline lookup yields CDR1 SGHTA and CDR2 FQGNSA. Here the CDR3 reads CASSPLVGEQYF. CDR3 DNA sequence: TGTGCCAGCAGCCCTCTAGTGGGCGAGCAGTACTTC.

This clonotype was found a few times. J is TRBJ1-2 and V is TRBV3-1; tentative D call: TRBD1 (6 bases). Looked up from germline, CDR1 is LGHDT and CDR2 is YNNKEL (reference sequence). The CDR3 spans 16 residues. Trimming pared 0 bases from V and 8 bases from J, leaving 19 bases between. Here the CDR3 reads CASSQDRDGRGSGYTF. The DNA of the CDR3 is TGTGCCAGCAGCCAAGATCGGGACGGGAGGGGGAGCGGCTACACCTTC.

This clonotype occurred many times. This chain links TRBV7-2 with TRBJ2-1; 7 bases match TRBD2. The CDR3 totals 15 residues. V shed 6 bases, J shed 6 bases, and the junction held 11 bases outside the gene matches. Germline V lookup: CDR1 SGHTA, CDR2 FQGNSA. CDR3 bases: TGTGCCAGCAGACTTACATCAGCGGGGTTCAATGAGCAGTTCTTC. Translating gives CASRLTSAGFNEQFF.

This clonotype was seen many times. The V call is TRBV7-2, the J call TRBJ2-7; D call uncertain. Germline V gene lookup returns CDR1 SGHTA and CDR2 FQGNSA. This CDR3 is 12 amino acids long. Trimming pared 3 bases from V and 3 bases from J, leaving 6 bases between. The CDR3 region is CASSFTLYEQYF. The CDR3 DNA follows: TGTGCCAGCAGCTTTACACTCTACGAGCAGTACTTC.